Included here is one TCR beta chain sequence, with context. Sequencing was performed with immunoSEQ multiplex PCR; in TCRdb, only in-frame clones are kept and a portion is missing. The table records around 100,000 clones, about 74% of them present only once. The sample belongs to a study of PD-1 blockade in mismatch repair-deficient tumors. Trimming cost V 5 bases and J 4 bases; bases outside gene matches: 8. Per germline, CDR1 MNHEY and CDR2 SMNVEV (reference sequence). The CDR3 length is 15 residues. The source of this sequence is an adult with mismatch repair-deficient cancer. The material was peripheral blood, obtained approximately 64 weeks after starting pembrolizumab. This chain connects TRBV27 to TRBJ2-1; 7 nucleotides align to TRBD2. For the CDR3, the DNA is TGTGCCAGCAGTGGTACGGGAGGTCTGTACAATGAGCAGTTCTTC. Translated, it gives CASSGTGGLYNEQFF.